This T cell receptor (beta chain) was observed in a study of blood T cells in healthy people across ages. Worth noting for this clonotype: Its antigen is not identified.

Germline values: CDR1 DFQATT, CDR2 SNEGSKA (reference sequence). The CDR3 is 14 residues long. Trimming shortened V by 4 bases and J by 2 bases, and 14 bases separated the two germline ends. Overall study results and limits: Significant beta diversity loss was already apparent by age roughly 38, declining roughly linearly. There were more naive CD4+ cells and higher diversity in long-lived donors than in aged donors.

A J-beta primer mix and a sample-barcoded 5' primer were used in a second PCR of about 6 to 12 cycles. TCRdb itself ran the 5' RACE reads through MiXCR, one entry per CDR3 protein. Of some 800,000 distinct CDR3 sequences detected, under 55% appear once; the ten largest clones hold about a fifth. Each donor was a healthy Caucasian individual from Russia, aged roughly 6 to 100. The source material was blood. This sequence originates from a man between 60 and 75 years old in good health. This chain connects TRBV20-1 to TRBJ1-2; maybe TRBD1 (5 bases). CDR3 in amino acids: CSATGGGDNYGYTF. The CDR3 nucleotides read TGCAGTGCTACAGGTGGTGGGGACAACTATGGCTACACCTTC.